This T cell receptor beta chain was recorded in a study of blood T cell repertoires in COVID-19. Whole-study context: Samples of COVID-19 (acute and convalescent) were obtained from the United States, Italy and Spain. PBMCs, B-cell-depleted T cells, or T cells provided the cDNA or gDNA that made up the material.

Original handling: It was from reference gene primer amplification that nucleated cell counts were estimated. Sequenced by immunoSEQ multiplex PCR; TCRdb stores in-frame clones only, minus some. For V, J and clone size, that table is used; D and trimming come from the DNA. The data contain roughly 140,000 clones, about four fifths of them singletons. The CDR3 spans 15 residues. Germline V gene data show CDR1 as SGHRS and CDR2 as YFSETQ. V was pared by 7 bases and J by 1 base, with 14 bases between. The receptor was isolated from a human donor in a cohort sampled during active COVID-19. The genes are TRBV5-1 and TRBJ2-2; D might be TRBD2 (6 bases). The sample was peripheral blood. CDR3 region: CASGTGAGNTGELFF. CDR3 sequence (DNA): TGCGCCAGCGGAACGGGAGCTGGGAACACCGGGGAGCTGTTTTTT.